These 15 T cell receptor beta chains were sequenced from one sample in a study of cytomegalovirus exposure and HLA in healthy donors. This PCR relied on a set of 60 Vbeta primers and 13 Jbeta primers. TCRdb's table, derived via immunoSEQ multiplex PCR, lists solely in-frame clones and lacks some. The sample carries tens of thousands of clones, roughly three quarters recorded once. Material: PBMCs. All receptors derive from a man aged 18 to 30 in good health and CMV-seronegative.

V gene TRBV18 combines with J gene TRBJ1-1; possibly TRBD1 for D (5 bases). Germline CDR1 is KGHSH and CDR2 is LQKENI. There are 15 residues in the CDR3. V was clipped by 3 bases and J by 1 base, with 12 bases between them. The DNA of the CDR3 is TGTGCCAGCTCACCCCTTGGGGGGAAGAACACTGAAGCTTTCTTT. Translation: CASSPLGGKNTEAFF.

The chain uses TRBV5-6 and TRBJ2-1, with TRBD2 identical over 12 bases. Trimming took 2 bases from V and 6 from J; bases not matched to a gene: 15. The germline V gene has CDR1 SGHDT and CDR2 YYEEEE. There are 19 residues in the CDR3. The CDR3 nucleotides read TGTGCCAGCAGCTTCCTCGTTCTAGCGGGGGGGCAAGGGTCCAATGAGCAGTTCTTC. Encoded protein: CASSFLVLAGGQGSNEQFF.

The table lists this clone with a few counts. The chain is built from TRBV28 and TRBJ2-5; D perhaps matches TRBD2 (6 bases). CDR1 is MDHEN and CDR2 is SYDVKM in the germline V gene. The CDR3 totals 15 residues. Trimming cost V 4 bases and J 3 bases, with 15 bases left between them. The DNA for the CDR3 is TGTGCCAGCAGTTACCCGGGGACTTTCGAAGAGACCCAGTACTTC. The encoded protein is CASSYPGTFEETQYF.

This sequence joins TRBV5-1 and TRBJ1-2; tentative D call: TRBD1 (5 bases). Germline-derived CDR1 and CDR2 are SGHRS and YFSETQ. This CDR3 has 15 residues. V lost 4 bases and J lost 6, with 19 bases in between. CDR3: CASSVATGGGDGYTF. The DNA of the CDR3 is TGCGCCAGCAGCGTGGCTACGGGGGGAGGTGATGGCTACACCTTC.

The table lists this clone with a few counts. The chain combines TRBV5-1 with TRBJ2-5; no clear D gene. Trimming removed 0 bases at V and 5 bases at J, with 11 bases between. The CDR3 covers 14 residues. Germline CDR1 and CDR2: SGHRS and YFSETQ. The chain's CDR3 is CASSLVPGSETQYF. The CDR3 region has the DNA TGCGCCAGCAGCTTGGTTCCGGGTTCCGAGACCCAGTACTTC.

The chain uses TRBV18 and TRBJ2-5, with D hard to call. The CDR3 is 14 amino acids. V lost 3 bases, J lost 3 bases, and 11 bases lay in between. CDR1 and CDR2 (germline): KGHSH, LQKENI. The CDR3 loop reads CASSPLGSEETQYF. CDR3 sequence (DNA): TGTGCCAGCTCACCCCTCGGGTCAGAAGAGACCCAGTACTTC.

The chain combines TRBV6-1 with TRBJ1-2; a possible D gene is TRBD1 (5 bases). Germline V gene lookup returns CDR1 MNHNS and CDR2 SASEGT. The CDR3 contains 13 residues. V lost 6 bases and J 8 bases, leaving 16 bases between the germline ends. The CDR3 nucleotides are TGTGCCAGCAGCCAGGGAAGGTTGGACGGCTACACCTTC. It yields the protein CASSQGRLDGYTF.

The chain is built from TRBV5-4 and TRBJ2-3; weak D call: TRBD1 (5 bases). CDR3 length: 16 residues. Per the germline V gene, CDR1 is SGHNT and CDR2 is YYREEE (reference sequence). Trimming took off 4 bases at V and 4 bases at J, with 19 bases between the two ends. The CDR3 sequence is CASSDRAWGTPDTQYF. The CDR3 coding sequence is TGTGCCAGCAGCGACCGGGCCTGGGGCACACCAGATACGCAGTATTTT.

The chain has TRBV14 and TRBJ2-3; 12 bases line up with TRBD2. The V gene's germline CDR1 is SGHDN and CDR2 FVKESK. V lost 4 bases and J lost 5; bases outside the gene matches: 4. The CDR3 covers 15 residues. Here the CDR3 DNA reads TGTGCCAGCAGCCCTAGCGGGGGGGCAATAGATACGCAGTATTTT. Translation gives CASSPSGGAIDTQYF.

The J gene is TRBJ2-7, the V gene TRBV5-1; 14 nucleotides match TRBD2. The germline CDR1 and CDR2 sequences are SGHRS and YFSETQ. CDR3 length: 17 residues. After removal of 4 bases from V and 6 bases from J, the junction contained 12 bases not matched to a gene. CDR3 sequence reads: CASSEKVTSGGASEQYF. CDR3 sequence (DNA): TGCGCCAGCAGCGAAAAAGTGACTAGCGGGGGGGCCTCCGAGCAGTACTTC.

J is TRBJ1-5 and V is TRBV4-3; the D gene is possibly TRBD1 (5 bases). This CDR3 is 15 amino acids long. CDR1 and CDR2 from the germline V gene are LGHNA and YSLEER. Trimming removed 0 bases at V and 2 bases at J, with 8 bases between. The CDR3 DNA is TGCGCCAGCAGCCAAGATTGGGGGGGCAATCAGCCCCAGCATTTT. This codes for CASSQDWGGNQPQHF.

This chain connects TRBV7-7 to TRBJ1-2, with D tentatively TRBD1 (6 bases). The CDR3 extends over 14 amino acids. Germline CDR1 is SSHAT and CDR2 is FNYEAQ (reference sequence). The germline V and J ends were trimmed by 5 bases and 4 bases, with 14 bases remaining between them. Written as DNA, the CDR3 is TGTGCCAGCAGCGTGACAGGTCCCCGCTATGGCTACACCTTC. It encodes CASSVTGPRYGYTF.

This clone came up a few times. This chain uses TRBV5-1 with TRBJ2-2; D gene uncertain. With 3 bases removed from V and 1 base from J, the gap between germline ends came to 7 bases. Germline lookup yields CDR1 SGHRS and CDR2 YFSETQ. This CDR3 region has 14 residues. The CDR3 loop is CASSSTVNTGELFF. The CDR3 DNA follows: TGCGCCAGCAGCTCCACAGTGAACACCGGGGAGCTGTTTTTT.

V gene TRBV27 combines with J gene TRBJ1-2; weak D call: TRBD1 (6 bases). V lost 5 bases and J lost 8, with 15 bases in between. The length of the CDR3 is 13 residues. Germline CDR1 reads MNHEY; CDR2 reads SMNVEV (reference sequence). The CDR3 region has the DNA TGTGCCAGCAGTCCTAGGGACATGTCCGGCTACACCTTC. It yields the protein CASSPRDMSGYTF.

This clone was counted a single time. The chain employs TRBV19 and TRBJ2-7; weak D call: TRBD2 (5 bases). The length of the CDR3 is 13 residues. In germline, CDR1 is LNHDA, CDR2 SQIVND (reference sequence). Trimming left V 7 bases short and J 2 bases short, with 12 bases between. The CDR3 protein is CASTLERAYEQYV. CDR3 bases: TGTGCCAGTACCCTAGAGAGGGCCTACGAGCAGTACGTC.